The 26 T cell receptor beta chains presented below share a single source sample, sequenced in a study of patients and donors after allogeneic stem cell transplantation. MiXCR, run by TCRdb on the RT-PCR reads, gives a single entry per CDR3 protein. Of about 960,000 distinct CDR3 sequences listed, roughly 18% are singletons. The sequenced material came from blood, either unsorted or a sorted T cell fraction (not recorded which). These receptors were taken from a human donor who was either an allogeneic HSCT recipient or a stem cell or donor lymphocyte infusion donor (not recorded which). It is not recorded whose cells these are; they may come from a transplant donor.

J is TRBJ2-1 and V is TRBV29-1; D possibly corresponds to TRBD1 (5 bases). The CDR3 runs 13 residues. V gave up 7 bases and J gave up 3 bases, with 13 bases separating them. Germline loops: CDR1 SQVTM, CDR2 ANQGSEA. This CDR3 is CSALGQIYNEQFF. The CDR3 DNA is TGCAGCGCACTTGGACAAATCTACAATGAGCAGTTCTTC.

Many counts were recorded for this clonotype. The chain is built from TRBV12-3 or TRBV12-4 and TRBJ2-7; D unresolved. This CDR3 has 13 residues. With 6 bases removed from V and 2 bases from J, the gap between germline ends came to 11 bases. CDR3 DNA: TGTGCCAGCAGACGGACGGACGCCTACGAGCAGTACTTC. Amino acid sequence: CASRRTDAYEQYF.

The CDR3 here is CASSPMDRVLSNEQFF. In DNA, the CDR3 is TGTGCCAGCTCACCTATGGACAGGGTTTTGTCGAATGAGCAGTTCTTC. The rearrangement joins TRBV18 to TRBJ2-1; 8 positions match TRBD1. V lost 3 bases and J lost 7; bases outside the gene matches: 11. The CDR3 has 16 amino acids. Germline CDR1 KGHSH, CDR2 LQKENI.

This clonotype has only a few counts. The V call is TRBV12-3 or TRBV12-4, the J call TRBJ2-1; D remains ambiguous. V shed 8 bases and J shed 9 bases, with 11 bases lying between them. The CDR3 has 11 residues. CDR3 amino acids: CASAILGEQFF. DNA for the CDR3: TGTGCCAGCGCAATCCTGGGTGAGCAGTTCTTC.

This clonotype was recorded a few times. The chain joins TRBV7-9 to TRBJ2-7; unclear D gene. Trimming pared 2 bases from V and 3 bases from J, leaving 14 bases between. There are 15 residues in the CDR3. Germline CDR1 SEHNR, CDR2 FQNEAQ (reference sequence). CDR3 nucleotides: TGTGCCAGCAGCTTACCCCCCTCCCCAGACTACGAGCAGTACTTC. It is translated as CASSLPPSPDYEQYF. Full variable domain (outside the CDR3, taken from reference TRBV7-9 and TRBJ2-7): DTGVSQNPRHKITKRGQNVTFRCDPISEHNRLYWYRQTLGQGPEFLTYFQNEAQLEKSRLLSDRFSAERPKGSFSTLEIQRTEQGDSAMYLCASSLPPSPDYEQYFGPGTRLTVT.

The table lists this clonotype with many counts. This chain links TRBV5-1 with TRBJ2-1; 8 positions agree with TRBD2. This CDR3 region has 14 residues. The junction had 16 bases not matched to a gene; V was cut back by 5 bases and J by 15 bases. The V gene's germline CDR1 is SGHRS and CDR2 YFSETQ. As DNA, the CDR3 is TGCGCCAGCAGATACGACGGACTAGCCGCAAGGAGGTTCTTC. Amino acids: CASRYDGLAARRFF.

The table lists this clonotype with a few counts. The chain is built from TRBV5-1 and TRBJ2-5, with D possibly TRBD1 on 5 matching bases. With 0 bases removed from V and 4 bases from J, the gap between germline ends came to 10 bases. The CDR3 spans 14 residues. Germline V gene sequence: CDR1 SGHRS, CDR2 YFSETQ. As DNA, the CDR3 is TGCGCCAGCAGCTTGGGACAGTCCTCAGAGACCCAGTACTTC. Residues: CASSLGQSSETQYF. Full variable domain (remainder filled in from reference TRBV5-1 and TRBJ2-5): KAGVTQTPRYLIKTRGQQVTLSCSPISGHRSVSWYQQTPGQGLQFLFEYFSETQRNKGNFPGRFSGRQFSNSRSEMNVSTLELGDSALYLCASSLGQSSETQYFGPGTRLLVL.

In this sample, this clonotype turned up a few times. V and J are TRBV4-3 and TRBJ2-7, with 11 positions matching TRBD1. The CDR3 is 15 amino acids. V shed 5 bases, J shed 2 bases, and the junction held 5 bases outside the gene matches. Germline CDR1 and CDR2: LGHNA and YSLEER. The DNA of the CDR3 is TGCGCCAGCAGCTCCGGGACAGGGGGGACCTACGAGCAGTACTTC. It is translated as CASSSGTGGTYEQYF.

The J gene is TRBJ1-4, the V gene TRBV7-9; D unresolved. Between the trimmed V and J ends, which lost 5 bases and 8 bases, there was a span of 12 bases. CDR1 and CDR2 from the germline V gene are SEHNR and FQNEAQ (reference sequence). The CDR3 extends over 13 amino acids. The CDR3 loop is CASSAWVEEKLFF. The CDR3 coding sequence is TGTGCCAGCAGCGCCTGGGTCGAGGAAAAACTGTTTTTT.

The rearrangement joins TRBV5-1 to TRBJ1-1; possible D gene TRBD1, 5 bases. Germline assignment: CDR1 SGHRS and CDR2 YFSETQ. This CDR3 spans 15 amino acids. Trimming pared 4 bases from V and 4 bases from J, leaving 17 bases between. CDR3 sequence reads: CASSPGGWGSTEAFF. DNA of the CDR3: TGCGCCAGCAGCCCCGGGGGGTGGGGGAGCACTGAAGCTTTCTTT.

The rearrangement links TRBV30 to TRBJ1-5; D is possibly TRBD1 (5 bases). Germline V CDR1 and CDR2: GTSNPN, SVGIG (reference sequence). The germline V and J ends were trimmed by 1 base and 6 bases, with 19 bases remaining between them. CDR3 size: 16 residues. The CDR3 DNA follows: TGTGCCTGGAGTGCCCAAGCGGGGCTCTCCGCTCAGCCCCAGCATTTT. Its protein product is CAWSAQAGLSAQPQHF.

Only one count was recorded for this clonotype. V and J are TRBV6-5 and TRBJ2-7, with 15 bases that match TRBD2. CDR1 is MNHEY and CDR2 is SVGAGI in the germline V gene. The J segment lost 9 bases and the V segment lost 4 bases, leaving 13 bases of the junction unmatched. The CDR3 length is 17 residues. This CDR3 reads CASSLGLAGGYVERQYF. The CDR3 coding sequence is TGTGCCAGCAGTTTGGGACTAGCGGGAGGTTATGTGGAGAGGCAGTACTTC.

The chain combines TRBV7-2 with TRBJ2-1, with no clear D. From germline, CDR1 is SGHTA and CDR2 FQGNSA. With 3 bases removed from V and 4 bases from J, the gap between germline ends came to 13 bases. This CDR3 has 15 residues. The CDR3 sequence is CASSLVSSQYNEQFF. The CDR3 bases are TGTGCCAGCAGCTTGGTGTCTAGTCAATACAATGAGCAGTTCTTC.

This clonotype occurred a few times. The V and J genes are TRBV6-1 and TRBJ1-5, with 8 bases lining up with TRBD1. The V segment lost 5 bases and the J segment 7 bases; nucleotides outside the gene matches: 7. The CDR3 has 14 amino acids. Germline loops: CDR1 MNHNS, CDR2 SASEGT. In DNA, the CDR3 is TGTGCCAGCAGTCCCAGACAGGGGCACCAGCCCCAGCATTTT. Its translation is CASSPRQGHQPQHF.

As for this clonotype: At one of its ends the junction is not consistent with the germline gene, which may arise from a read error. The gene calls are TRBV7-7 and TRBJ2-5, with TRBD2 identical over 10 bases. This CDR3 region has 15 residues. CDR1 and CDR2 (germline): SSHAT, FNYEAQ (reference sequence). CDR3 nucleotide sequence: TGTGCTAGCAGCTCGAGCGGGGGGGCCATGGAGACCCAGTACTTC. Protein sequence: CASSSSGGAMETQYF.

This clonotype was found a few times. This sequence joins TRBV4-2 and TRBJ2-7; 8 bases match TRBD2. V lost 1 base and J lost 2; bases outside the gene matches: 10. CDR1 LGHNA and CDR2 YNFKEQ come from the germline V gene. The CDR3 extends over 17 amino acids. As DNA, the CDR3 is TGTGCCAGCAGCCAAGGACCGGGGGGGCTCTTCCCCTACGAGCAGTACTTC. It encodes CASSQGPGGLFPYEQYF.

This clonotype turned up a few times. This chain links TRBV5-1 with TRBJ2-2; D is possibly TRBD2 (7 bases). V lost 4 bases and J lost 7, with 14 bases in between. The germline CDR1 and CDR2 sequences are SGHRS and YFSETQ. CDR3 length: 14 residues. The CDR3 sequence is CASSRGGASGELFF. CDR3 coding DNA: TGCGCCAGCAGCCGAGGGGGGGCCAGCGGGGAGCTGTTTTTT.

This clonotype was seen repeatedly, ten times or more. V usage is TRBV25-1 and J usage is TRBJ2-7; D remains ambiguous. The germline CDR1 and CDR2 sequences are MGHDK and SYGVNS. This CDR3 is 11 amino acids long. V lost 2 bases to trimming and J lost 2 bases, with 1 base between them. The CDR3 loop is CASSETYEQYF. CDR3 bases: TGTGCCAGCAGTGAAACCTACGAGCAGTACTTC.

The chain joins TRBV7-9 to TRBJ2-3; 10 bases are a match to TRBD2. The CDR3 loop spans 14 amino acids. CDR1 and CDR2 (germline): SEHNR, FQNEAQ (reference sequence). V was clipped by 10 bases and J by 3 bases; unmatched bases: 7. The CDR3 DNA reads as TGTGCCATAGAGGCTAGCGGGGGTACAGATACGCAGTATTTT. Translation: CAIEASGGTDTQYF.

Only a few counts were recorded for this clonotype. Here the CDR3 reads CASSLMTGTTDTQYF. CDR3 coding DNA: TGTGCCAGCAGTTTAATGACGGGGACAACAGATACGCAGTATTTT. The chain carries TRBV12-3 or TRBV12-4 and TRBJ2-3, with D possibly matching TRBD1 (6 bases). With 2 bases removed from V and 3 bases from J, the gap between germline ends came to 12 bases. The CDR3 runs to 15 residues.

The genes are TRBV6-1 and TRBJ2-1, with TRBD1 matching over 10 bases. The V gene's germline CDR1 is MNHNS and CDR2 SASEGT. The CDR3 length is 15 residues. The ends lost 5 bases at V and 4 bases at J; junction bases unmatched: 5. The CDR3 nucleotides read TGTGCCAGCAGTAAGCGGGGACAGGGGTACAATGAGCAGTTCTTC. This encodes CASSKRGQGYNEQFF.

This clonotype came up many times. An end of the junction does not agree with germline; a read error may underlie this. The chain has TRBV12-3 or TRBV12-4 and TRBJ2-1; TRBD1 agrees at 8 bases. The length of the CDR3 is 18 residues. The CDR3 is CASTPRVRTGNSHNEQFF. The CDR3 DNA reads TGTGCCAGCACTCCAAGGGTAAGGACAGGGAACTCCCACAATGAGCAGTTCTTC.

This clonotype was found a few times. V is TRBV5-6 and J is TRBJ2-1; D uncertain. The CDR3 loop spans 13 amino acids. Germline assignment: CDR1 SGHDT and CDR2 YYEEEE. Trimming removed 2 bases from V and 10 bases from J, with 13 bases in between. The CDR3 sequence: CASSFPTGSEQFF. The CDR3 coding sequence is TGTGCCAGCAGCTTTCCGACGGGCAGCGAGCAGTTCTTC.

This clonotype showed up many times. V gene TRBV12-3 or TRBV12-4 combines with J gene TRBJ1-5; D perhaps matches TRBD1 (5 bases). Trimming pared 3 bases from V and 7 bases from J, leaving 19 bases between. This CDR3 has 16 residues. The CDR3 DNA reads TGTGCCAGCAGTTTCGGCTCTGGGCAGGGAAAGCAGCCCCAGCATTTT. It translates to CASSFGSGQGKQPQHF.

CDR3: CASSPRPLFRTDSNQPQHF. Written as DNA, the CDR3 is TGTGCCAGCAGTCCAAGACCCTTATTTCGGACAGATAGCAATCAGCCCCAGCATTTT. V usage is TRBV12-3 or TRBV12-4 and J usage is TRBJ1-5, with a weak D call TRBD1 (6 bases). The length of the CDR3 is 19 residues. V was clipped by 5 bases and J by 0 bases, with 23 bases between them.

The sample holds a few counts of this clonotype. This sequence joins TRBV5-1 and TRBJ2-3; D not resolved. Trimming pared 0 bases from V and 0 bases from J, leaving 8 bases between. Per the germline V gene, CDR1 is SGHRS and CDR2 is YFSETQ. The CDR3 spans 15 residues. CDR3: CASSLVDSSTDTQYF. For the CDR3, the DNA is TGCGCCAGCAGCTTGGTAGATTCTAGCACAGATACGCAGTATTTT.